The 3 T cell receptor beta chains below were found in one sample sequenced in a study of graft-versus-host responses after intestinal transplantation. The table came from immunoSEQ multiplex PCR; TCRdb's copy has only in-frame clones and leaves some out. This sample has roughly 27,000 clones, with about three quarters found just once. Processing released intraepithelial and lamina propria lymphocytes from the graft tissue. Sample: ileum tissue, taken 98 days after intestinal transplantation. All receptors come from a human patient who received an intestinal transplant, so some T cells may come from the graft donor.

The chain carries TRBV10-2 and TRBJ1-1, with D possibly matching TRBD1 (6 bases). This CDR3 comprises 12 residues. Trimming took 8 bases from V and 11 from J, leaving 18 bases between them. Per the germline V gene, CDR1 is WSHSY and CDR2 is SAAADI. In nucleotides, the CDR3 is TGCGCCAGCGAGTATCAGGGGCCCCCGGCTTTCTTT. Protein: CASEYQGPPAFF.

The chain uses TRBV18 and TRBJ2-7; TRBD1 agrees at 7 bases. J gave up 2 bases and V 3 bases, and 10 bases lay outside the gene matches. Per germline, CDR1 KGHSH and CDR2 LQKENI. The CDR3 contains 16 residues. This chain's CDR3 is CASSPPTGASTYEQYF. Written as DNA, the CDR3 is TGTGCCAGCTCACCGCCTACAGGGGCCTCGACCTACGAGCAGTACTTC. Full variable domain (rest looked up from reference TRBV18 and TRBJ2-7): NAGVMQNPRHLVRRRGQEARLRCSPMKGHSHVYWYRQLPEEGLKFMVYLQKENIIDESGMPKERFSAEFPKEGPSILRIQQVVRGDSAAYFCASSPPTGASTYEQYFGPGTRLTVT.

This chain joins TRBV6-4 and TRBJ1-1, with 9 bases that match TRBD1. The CDR3 sequence is 16 residues long. CDR1 and CDR2 (germline): MRHNA, SNTAGT. Losses at the gene ends were 0 bases for V and 5 bases for J; bases not matched to a gene: 7. In DNA form, the CDR3 reads TGTGCCAGCAGTGACTCGATACAGGGGGCGCGTACTGAAGCTTTCTTT. Its translation is CASSDSIQGARTEAFF.